The clone carrying this TCR beta chain was counted only a few times. Its antigen is unidentified. This specimen belongs to a study of T-cell memory formation after mild COVID-19. Study information: Largely, TCR clusters stayed within a single donor.

It was 5'RACE with constant-segment primers that produced the TCR alpha and TCR beta cDNA libraries, which carried sample barcodes and UMIs. TCRdb passed the 5' RACE reads through MiXCR, listing each CDR3 protein once. The repertoire includes around 370,000 distinct CDR3 sequences, roughly 21% of them detected once, and 9.5% to 15% sits in the top ten. The germline gives CDR1 MNHEY, CDR2 SVGAGI. V shed 6 bases and J 2 bases; nucleotides not matched to a gene: 5. The CDR3 is made up of 14 amino acids. Study results and caveats: Second-wave clones with a day 37 peak had unconfirmed SARS-CoV-2 specificity.

This clonotype originated in an adult woman who had mild COVID-19 (a few samples of this study predate the infection). Cell type and time point are not known. Sample: PBMCs or a T cell subset sorted from them (not recorded which). The chain carries TRBV6-5 and TRBJ2-7, with TRBD2 matching over 9 bases. The CDR3 sequence is CASRASGETYEQYF. The CDR3 coding sequence is TGTGCCAGCAGGGCTAGCGGGGAGACCTACGAGCAGTACTTC.